This record looks at one TCR beta chain sequence and its context. It lacks a known antigen. A junction boundary mismatches the germline segment, possibly from a read error. TCRbeta CDR3 regions were amplified from genomic DNA using the immunoSEQ Assay, a bias-controlled multiplex PCR. The source study handled its data this way. Nucleated cell counts per sample were estimated from amplification of reference gene primers within the assay. Sequence reads were collapsed and filtered to measure the absolute abundance of every unique TCRbeta CDR3 rearrangement. Productive Simpson clonality was computed per sample as the square root of Simpson's diversity index over productive rearrangements. The table was pulled from immuneACCESS by TCRdb, which kept in-frame rearrangements only. Such tables lose some clones; where checked, under half of the loss comes from unresolved V genes, and the rest has no known cause. Clonal size and the V and J genes are those of that table, whereas D and trimming came from the DNA. A total of roughly 98,000 clones appear in this sample, almost 95% of them only once. The top ten constitute about 6.6% of the sample.

These data originate in a study of blood T cell repertoires in COVID-19 (dated by TCRdb to about 2020). Context from the whole study: Collaborator samples came from the United States, Italy and Spain and covered acute and convalescent phases of COVID-19. A freely available public database, intended as a resource for researchers studying the immune response to SARS-CoV-2, is where the repertoires were released. Deeply sampled blood TCRbeta repertoires from subjects exposed to, actively infected with, or recovered from COVID-19 were included in the dataset. Where HLA class I and class II types were available, the types were taken from metadata supplied by the sample provider, not from assay-based typing. The prospective study material was composed of cDNA or gDNA derived from T cells, B-cell-depleted T cells, or PBMCs. Sample metadata almost always included a de-identified subject ID, COVID-19 status, age in years and sex. The samples were drawn from the first 160 participants of the ongoing ImmuneRACE study and from 1,254 subjects provided by 6 global collaborators.

The collaborating institutions used their own protocols to collect whole blood in K2EDTA tubes. For TCRbeta analysis, collaborator samples were shipped as frozen whole blood, as isolated PBMCs, or as DNA extracted from either sample type. Paper-wide results and their limitations: How much clinical and demographic metadata was included differed by source and by participant, and the metadata was provided uncurated.

The sequenced sample consisted of peripheral blood. The receptor comes from a woman in her fifties or sixties with active COVID-19.

The CDR3 amino acid sequence is: CASSERGVSRDF. The nucleotides are TGTGCCAGCAGTGAAAGGGGCGTTTCGCGGGACTTC. The sequence is built from TRBV6-1 and TRBJ1-2; a tentative D match to TRBD1 spans 5 bases. The cysteine opens and the phenylalanine closes a CDR3 of 12 amino acids. Left in the record is the CDR3 DNA by itself, 36 bases read in frame from the first base. The germline V gene provides CDR1 MNHNS and CDR2 SASEGT.